This T cell receptor (beta chain) was documented in a study of blood T cell repertoires in COVID-19 (dated by TCRdb to 2018 to 2021). Context from the whole study: Samples from collaborators originated in the United States, Italy and Spain and spanned both the acute and convalescent phases of COVID-19. The prospective study material was composed of cDNA or gDNA derived from T cells, B-cell-depleted T cells, or PBMCs. Deeply sampled blood TCRbeta repertoires from subjects exposed to, actively infected with, or recovered from COVID-19 were included in the dataset. Where HLA class I and class II types were available, the types were taken from metadata supplied by the sample provider, not from assay-based typing. The sample metadata nearly always contained a de-identified subject ID, COVID-19 status, age in years and sex. The repertoires were released in a freely available public database intended as a resource for research on the immune response to SARS-CoV-2. Samples were obtained from the ongoing ImmuneRACE study (first 160 participants) and from 950 to 1,500 subjects provided by 6 global collaborators.

One collaborating source in Seattle enrolled patients during active infection and followed them longitudinally through the course of disease. Collaborating institutions collected whole blood in K2EDTA tubes following their own protocols. For TCRbeta analysis, collaborators shipped samples in one of three forms: frozen whole blood, isolated PBMCs, or DNA extracted from either of those sample types. Trimming takes 6 bases from V and 4 bases from J, and the germline ends sit 9 bases apart. The CDR3 goes from the cysteine to the phenylalanine over 11 residues. Only the CDR3 portion is preserved as DNA: 33 bases, with reading frame beginning at the first base. For CDR1 and CDR2, the germline V gene (reference sequence) lists DFQATT and SNEGSKA. Comment on this clone: It has no known antigen specificity. Per-base qualities were not stored, and no clone one base away is much larger.

Overall results and qualifications from the work: The amount of clinical and demographic metadata varied by source and participant and was provided uncurated.

TCRbeta CDR3 regions were amplified from genomic DNA by means of the immunoSEQ Assay, a bias-controlled multiplex PCR. Regarding the original processing steps: Within the assay, amplification of reference gene primers was used to estimate how many nucleated cells each sample contained. To quantify the absolute abundance of each unique TCRbeta CDR3 rearrangement, sequence reads were collapsed and filtered. For each sample, productive Simpson clonality was calculated as the square root of Simpson's diversity index over productive rearrangements. TCRdb retrieved this table from immuneACCESS and kept in-frame rearrangements only. Not all clones are present; in checked studies, unresolved V genes account for under half, and no reason is known for the remainder. Clonal size and the V and J genes are those of that table, whereas D and trimming came from the DNA. The sample profile shows 350,000 to 500,000 clones; roughly 89% of them were found once. The top ten clonotypes cover roughly 0.76% of the sample.

The chain is assembled from TRBV20-1 and TRBJ1-2; the D gene remains uncertain. This receptor was obtained from a man aged 18 to 29 with COVID-19, enrolled during active disease. The sequenced sample was peripheral blood. In nucleotides, the sequence is TGCAGTGCCGCGAGGGCCTATGGCTACACCTTC. This is translated as CSAARAYGYTF.